This TCR beta chain is from a study of cytomegalovirus exposure and HLA in healthy donors. Study-wide results and limits: TCR beta V segments were, for the most part, productive about 90% or about 30% of the time in an earlier analysis. Compared with the approximately 700-donor mean, an Asian-associated ancestry cluster reportedly had fewer N-insertions, according to a later analysis. Analysis performed later found approximately 17,000 TCR beta sequences associated with HLA alleles at 0.05 false discovery rate.

In the PCR, 60 Vbeta and 13 Jbeta primers were used. This table comes from immunoSEQ multiplex PCR, and its TCRdb copy is limited to in-frame clones, with some not included. The table lists 200,000 to 300,000 clones, around four fifths of them singletons. The germline gives CDR1 SGHTA, CDR2 FQGNSA. Trimming took 3 bases from V and 8 from J; bases not matched to a gene: 11. This CDR3 spans 16 amino acids. Comments on this clone: Its specificity is unknown.

The clonotype comes from a boy younger than 18 in good health and CMV-seronegative. This rearrangement joins TRBV7-2 to TRBJ2-3, with 10 bases aligning to TRBD2. The sequenced material came from PBMCs. The chain's CDR3 is CASSFNSGRPSGTQYF. The CDR3 nucleotides are TGTGCCAGCAGCTTTAATAGCGGGAGGCCCTCGGGTACGCAGTATTTT.